The clone carrying this TCR beta chain was recorded at least ten times. What it recognizes is unknown. One end of the junction does not line up with germline, which may come from a read error. Time point meaning: patch test 2, 6 weeks after DPC sensitization. Treatment reported: therapeutic diphenylcyclopropenone sensitization with weekly scalp DPC. Germline values: CDR1 DFQATT, CDR2 SNEGSKA (reference sequence). This CDR3 contains 12 residues. The entry originates in a study of human T cells and chemical hapten exposure. Study background: Variation in per-sample TCR yields came mainly from small pooled library volume differences. Study findings and constraints: TCRs above 1 in 1000 frequency stayed constant with DPC sensitization.

The library tagged individual cDNA molecules with unique molecular identifiers. Original analysis: Sample-level TCR yields exhibited a median of around 90,000, with a range of about 23,224 to 700,000. From the RACE reads, TCRdb called clonotypes with MiXCR, one entry per CDR3 protein. These V and J calls originate from TCRdb's pipeline instead of the authors' own analysis. The sample yields a few hundred thousand distinct CDR3 sequences, nearly 6.5% seen once. The material was whole blood, obtained in connection with sensitization to the hapten diphenylcyclopropenone (DPC). This receptor was obtained from a woman between 18 and 30 years old with alopecia areata. Some clones in this sample may be carry-over from other donors' samples. The genes are TRBV20-1 and TRBJ1-1; D is unresolved. CDR3 loop: CSARDGWAGGHF. Here the CDR3 DNA reads TGCAGTGCTAGAGATGGTTGGGCTGGAGGTCATTTT.